The 5 T cell receptor beta chains below were found in one sample sequenced in a study of cytomegalovirus exposure and HLA in healthy donors. TCRdb's copy holds only in-frame clones and misses some; the assay was immunoSEQ multiplex PCR. The table shows 190,000 or so clones, with approximately 84% occurring only once. The sample consisted of PBMCs. The receptors derive from a young woman in good health and CMV-seropositive.

V usage is TRBV6-5 and J usage is TRBJ2-3; D unresolved. Germline CDR1 is MNHEY and CDR2 is SVGAGI. The ends were cut back, 6 bases at V and 3 bases at J, with 4 bases in the middle. The CDR3 has 11 amino acids. This CDR3 reads CASRETDTQYF. CDR3 nucleotide sequence: TGTGCCAGCAGAGAGACAGATACGCAGTATTTT.

This clone was seen just once. This chain joins TRBV9 and TRBJ1-3; 7 positions agree with TRBD1. The germline V gene encodes CDR1 SGDLS and CDR2 YYNGEE. With V trimmed by 3 bases and J by 0 bases, 15 bases remained unmatched. This CDR3 is 19 amino acids long. CDR3 DNA sequence: TGTGCCAGCAGCGCTTTCCCCTGGGACAGTGCCGTCTCTGGAAACACCATATATTTT. Its protein is CASSAFPWDSAVSGNTIYF. Supplemented by reference TRBV9 and TRBJ1-3, the full variable domain reads DSGVTQTPKHLITATGQRVTLRCSPRSGDLSVYWYQQSLDQGLQFLIQYYNGEERAKGNILERFSAQQFPDLHSELNLSSLELGDSALYFCASSAFPWDSAVSGNTIYFGEGSWLTVV.

V gene TRBV7-2 combines with J gene TRBJ2-3, with 8 bases matching TRBD2. Germline assignment: CDR1 SGHTA and CDR2 FQGNSA. The CDR3 covers 16 residues. The V gene end was trimmed by 5 bases and the J gene end by 4 bases; junction bases not matched to a gene: 11. CDR3 protein: CASSLWGAGGADTQYF. The CDR3 bases are TGTGCCAGCAGCCTTTGGGGGGCGGGGGGTGCAGATACGCAGTATTTT.

The chain links TRBV4-1 to TRBJ2-1, with a tentative D call TRBD2 (5 bases). This CDR3 has 14 residues. Germline V CDR1 and CDR2: MGHRA, YSYEKL. V gave up 5 bases and J gave up 2 bases, with 10 bases separating them. The CDR3 is CASSEGRPYNEQFF. CDR3 DNA sequence: TGCGCCAGCAGCGAGGGTAGACCCTACAATGAGCAGTTCTTC.

This clone was recorded once. The chain uses TRBV5-4 and TRBJ2-2, with 8 bases lining up with TRBD1. CDR1 and CDR2 (germline): SGHNT, YYREEE (reference sequence). The length of the CDR3 is 15 residues. V was pared by 6 bases and J by 0 bases, with 4 bases of the junction left unmatched. The CDR3 reads CASTQGASNTGELFF. The DNA for the CDR3 is TGTGCCAGCACTCAGGGGGCTTCGAACACCGGGGAGCTGTTTTTT.